The rows below give T cell receptor beta chains drawn from one sample of a study of shared clonotypes between healthy human individuals. The repertoire was sequenced with immunoSEQ multiplex PCR; TCRdb's copy has only in-frame clones and lacks some. This table has 700,000 or so clones, 72% appearing once. Specimen: memory CD4+ T cells sorted from blood. The receptors stem from a woman under 40 in good health. The CDR3 runs from the conserved cysteine through the conserved F or W. The order of the fields is CDR3 length, clone size, J gene, D gene, V gene, CDR3 protein, CDR3 DNA. A D gene is named only where the DNA matches it firmly. Only part of the rows carry a size: once, few, many, or a class if the clone is expanded.

>13|few|TRBJ1-5|.|TRBV19
CASSRTFNQPQHF
TGTGCCAGTAGTCGGACATTCAATCAGCCCCAGCATTTT
>15|.|TRBJ2-7|TRBD2|TRBV28
CASSSTGGKPYEQYF
TGTGCCAGCAGTTCCACGGGGGGAAAGCCCTACGAGCAGTACTTC
>15|.|TRBJ2-1|TRBD2|TRBV5-4
CASSPPWTSGNEQFF
TGTGCCAGCAGCCCGCCCTGGACTAGCGGGAATGAGCAGTTCTTC
>14|.|TRBJ2-1|TRBD2|TRBV18
CASSQASGYNEQFF
TGTGCCAGCTCACAGGCTAGCGGCTACAATGAGCAGTTCTTC
>17|.|TRBJ1-3|.|TRBV19
CASSSRRTGSSGNTIYF
TGTGCCAGTAGTTCGCGACGAACAGGGTCCTCTGGAAACACCATATATTTT
>15|.|TRBJ2-4|.|TRBV2
CASRAHTGGKNIQYF
TGTGCCAGCAGGGCCCACACCGGGGGCAAAAACATTCAGTACTTC
>15|.|TRBJ2-7|TRBD2|TRBV13
CASSSAGGPFYEQYF
TGTGCCAGCAGCTCAGCGGGAGGGCCCTTCTACGAGCAGTACTTC
>15|.|TRBJ2-5|.|TRBV11-2
CASRGPGLFKETQYF
TGTGCCAGCAGAGGGCCCGGACTATTCAAAGAGACCCAGTACTTC
>11|.|TRBJ2-7|.|TRBV18
CASSHGSEQYF
TGTGCCAGCTCGCACGGTTCCGAGCAGTACTTC
>22|.|TRBJ2-1|TRBD1|TRBV27
CASSSTRRGLRKPSVSYNEQFF
TGTGCCAGCAGTTCCACCAGAAGGGGGCTGCGGAAGCCTTCGGTTTCCTACAATGAGCAGTTCTTC
>13|few|TRBJ1-1|TRBD1|TRBV7-9
CASSYGQGLRAFF
TGTGCCAGCAGCTATGGACAGGGCCTAAGGGCTTTCTTT
>17|.|TRBJ2-7|TRBD2|TRBV5-1
CASSWLPGLGSSYEQYF
TGCGCCAGCAGCTGGCTCCCGGGACTAGGGAGCTCCTACGAGCAGTACTTC
>16|few|TRBJ1-5|.|TRBV11-3
CASSPRDPLCNQPQHF
TGTGCCAGCAGCCCCAGGGACCCGCTTTGCAATCAGCCCCAGCATTTT
>12|.|TRBJ1-3|.|TRBV29-1
CSVSGAGNTIYF
TGCAGCGTTTCAGGGGCTGGAAACACCATATATTTT
>13|.|TRBJ1-2|TRBD1|TRBV30
CAWSVDRAYGYTF
TGTGCCTGGAGTGTGGACAGGGCCTATGGCTACACCTTC
>18|.|TRBJ2-6|TRBD2|TRBV18
CASSPLIAGNSGANVLTF
TGTGCCAGCTCACCCTTGATAGCGGGGAACTCTGGGGCCAACGTCCTGACTTTC
>14|.|TRBJ2-3|TRBD2|TRBV6-4
CASKAGESTDTQYF
TGTGCCAGCAAGGCGGGGGAGAGCACAGATACGCAGTATTTT
>14|.|TRBJ2-7|TRBD2|TRBV5-1
CASSTSGRAYEQYF
TGCGCCAGCAGCACCAGCGGGAGGGCCTACGAGCAGTACTTC
>17|.|TRBJ2-1|TRBD2|TRBV4-1
CASSQDEGTSGYNEQFF
TGCGCCAGCAGCCAAGACGAGGGGACTAGCGGGTACAATGAGCAGTTCTTC
>13|.|TRBJ2-5|TRBD1|TRBV5-4
CASSGTVQETQYF
TGTGCCAGCAGCGGGACAGTCCAAGAGACCCAGTACTTC
>18|.|TRBJ2-6|TRBD2|TRBV4-2
CASSPILAGGSGANVLTF
TGTGCCAGCAGCCCCATACTAGCGGGTGGCTCTGGGGCCAACGTCCTGACTTTC
>15|.|TRBJ1-3|.|TRBV5-1
CASSLKGSSGNTIYF
TGCGCCAGCAGCTTGAAGGGGTCCTCTGGAAACACCATATATTTT
>13|.|TRBJ1-2|TRBD1|TRBV10-1
CASSPETGFGYTF
TGCGCCAGCAGTCCCGAGACAGGGTTTGGCTACACCTTC
>12|.|TRBJ2-7|.|TRBV10-3
CAISGRSYEQYF
TGTGCCATCTCGGGGCGGTCTTACGAGCAGTACTTC
>14|.|TRBJ1-2|.|TRBV6-1
CASRASTITLDYTF
TGTGCCAGCAGAGCTTCTACGATAACATTAGACTACACCTTC
>12|.|TRBJ2-1|TRBD2|TRBV7-7
CAIRGDRDEQFF
TGTGCCATTCGGGGGGATCGGGATGAGCAGTTCTTC
>15|.|TRBJ1-4|TRBD1|TRBV5-1
CASSGSTGRGRKLFF
TGCGCCAGCAGCGGGTCGACAGGGCGCGGTCGAAAACTGTTTTTT
>14|.|TRBJ2-7|.|TRBV30
CAWSGQAGRYEQYF
TGTGCCTGGTCTGGGCAGGCAGGGCGATACGAGCAGTACTTC
>14|.|TRBJ1-1|TRBD1|TRBV5-1
CASSSSTGGTEAFF
TGCGCCAGCAGCTCGTCGACAGGGGGCACTGAAGCTTTCTTT
>16|few|TRBJ1-3|.|TRBV7-8
CASSPRGVSSGNTIYF
TGTGCCAGCAGCCCAAGGGGCGTGAGCTCTGGAAACACCATATATTTT
>17|few|TRBJ2-1|TRBD2|TRBV4-1
CASSQAWVLAEYNEQFF
TGCGCCAGCAGCCAAGCGTGGGTACTAGCGGAGTACAATGAGCAGTTCTTC
>14|few|TRBJ1-4|.|TRBV9
CASSADSRNEKLFF
TGTGCCAGCAGCGCGGACAGCCGTAATGAAAAACTGTTTTTT
>14|.|TRBJ2-7|TRBD1|TRBV5-1
CASSRWTGLGEQYF
TGCGCCAGCAGCCGCTGGACAGGACTGGGGGAGCAGTACTTC
>15|.|TRBJ1-1|TRBD1|TRBV28
CASSDRVGFLGEAFF
TGTGCCAGCAGTGACAGGGTAGGTTTTTTGGGTGAAGCTTTCTTT
>15|.|TRBJ2-3|.|TRBV2
CASCRSRESTDTQYF
TGTGCCAGCTGTAGGTCTAGGGAGAGCACAGATACGCAGTATTTT
>14|.|TRBJ2-1|.|TRBV6-5
CASSETSSYNEQFF
TGTGCCAGCAGCGAGACTAGCTCCTACAATGAGCAGTTCTTC
>15|.|TRBJ1-3|.|TRBV25-1
CASSVFGASGNTIYF
TGTGCCAGCAGTGTGTTCGGGGCTTCTGGAAACACCATATATTTT
>16|.|TRBJ1-3|TRBD1|TRBV4-1
CASSHADRGQGNTIYF
TGCGCCAGCAGCCACGCGGACAGGGGGCAAGGAAACACCATATATTTT
>17|.|TRBJ2-5|TRBD2|TRBV4-1
CASSHAPESGSRETQYF
TGCGCCAGCAGCCATGCTCCTGAAAGCGGGAGTCGGGAGACCCAGTACTTC
>14|.|TRBJ2-5|.|TRBV7-9
CASSFGGEGETQYF
TGTGCCAGCAGCTTTGGGGGAGAAGGAGAGACCCAGTACTTC
>13|.|TRBJ1-5|.|TRBV2
CASSERRSQPQHF
TGTGCCAGCAGTGAACGCCGGTCTCAGCCCCAGCATTTT
>15|.|TRBJ2-7|TRBD1|TRBV28
CASSSPGQGHIEQYF
TGTGCCAGCAGTTCGCCGGGACAGGGGCATATCGAGCAGTACTTC
>17|.|TRBJ2-1|TRBD2|TRBV29-1
CSVEMLAGEASYNEQFF
TGCAGCGTTGAAATGCTAGCGGGAGAGGCGTCCTACAATGAGCAGTTCTTC
>16|few|TRBJ1-1|TRBD1|TRBV30
CAWSVLQGVRYTEAFF
TGTGCCTGGAGTGTACTACAGGGGGTGCGCTACACTGAAGCTTTCTTT
>15|.|TRBJ1-1|.|TRBV7-9
CASSLSGIVNTEAFF
TGTGCCAGCAGCTTAAGCGGGATAGTGAACACTGAAGCTTTCTTT
>15|.|TRBJ2-2|.|TRBV28
CASSKPRINTGELFF
TGTGCCAGCAGCAAACCCAGGATTAACACCGGGGAGCTGTTTTTT